A single sample gave rise to the 30 T cell receptor beta chains below, sequenced in a study of blood T cell repertoires in COVID-19. Data came from immunoSEQ multiplex PCR; TCRdb stores just in-frame clones and leaves some out. Of 180,000 or so clones listed, over 75% are singletons. The sequenced material came from peripheral blood. The receptors were gathered from a man aged 55 to 70 who had recovered from COVID-19.

This clone was seen just once. This chain uses TRBV6-7 with TRBJ1-6; 7 bases map to TRBD1. Being an ORF, TRBV6-7 has a function that is uncertain. The CDR3 sequence is 18 residues long. The trim removed 2 bases at V and 0 bases at J, leaving 7 bases unmatched. For the CDR3, the DNA is TGTGCCAGCAGTTACAATCGACAGGGAAGCTCCTATAATTCACCCCTCCACTTT. Translated: CASSYNRQGSSYNSPLHF.

This chain connects TRBV18 to TRBJ2-7; unclear D gene. The CDR3 runs to 15 residues. Germline assignment: CDR1 KGHSH and CDR2 LQKENI. Trimming removed 3 bases from V and 6 bases from J, with 18 bases in between. CDR3 residues: CASSPGYPEWSEQYF. The CDR3 coding sequence is TGTGCCAGCTCACCCGGTTATCCAGAGTGGAGCGAGCAGTACTTC.

The V gene is TRBV30, the J gene TRBJ1-4; 7 bases are a match to TRBD1. This CDR3 comprises 14 residues. Trimming at V came to 1 base and at J to 3 bases, leaving 2 bases not matched to a gene. From germline, CDR1 is GTSNPN and CDR2 SVGIG (reference sequence). As DNA, the CDR3 is TGTGCCTGGAGTGGGGACAGATCTAATGAAAAACTGTTTTTT. Amino acids: CAWSGDRSNEKLFF.

The V and J genes are TRBV29-1 and TRBJ1-4; 7 bases match TRBD1. The V and J ends lost 4 bases and 4 bases, in that order; junction bases with no gene match: 3. There are 13 residues in the CDR3. The germline gives CDR1 SQVTM, CDR2 ANQGSEA. In DNA form, the CDR3 reads TGCAGCGTTGCCGGGACAGATAATGAAAAACTGTTTTTT. Translation: CSVAGTDNEKLFF.

The chain joins TRBV5-1 to TRBJ2-2; a possible D gene is TRBD1 (6 bases). Trimming shortened V by 2 bases and J by 4 bases, and 15 bases separated the two germline ends. Germline loops: CDR1 SGHRS, CDR2 YFSETQ. The length of the CDR3 is 16 residues. The CDR3 region has the DNA TGCGCCAGCAGCTTAGGGCAGGGGATAAGCACCGGGGAGCTGTTTTTT. Protein sequence: CASSLGQGISTGELFF.

The chain joins TRBV7-6 to TRBJ1-1; D perhaps matches TRBD1 (6 bases). Germline CDR1 and CDR2: SGHVS and FNYEAQ. CDR3 length: 14 amino acids. V lost 4 bases and J 12 bases, leaving 21 bases between the germline ends. The CDR3 DNA follows: TGTGCCAGCAGCTCGGGGACATTTGAGTCGATACCTTTCTTT. It encodes CASSSGTFESIPFF.

The chain employs TRBV19 and TRBJ2-5; TRBD2 agrees at 7 bases. The CDR3 contains 14 residues. Trimming cost V 4 bases and J 4 bases; bases outside gene matches: 6. Germline CDR1 LNHDA, CDR2 SQIVND (reference sequence). The CDR3 nucleotides read TGTGCCAGTAGTACCGGGACTATTGGAGAGACCCAGTACTTC. Its protein is CASSTGTIGETQYF.

This sequence joins TRBV6-4 and TRBJ2-3; 8 bases line up with TRBD2. The CDR3 extends over 16 amino acids. The germline V gene has CDR1 MRHNA and CDR2 SNTAGT. J gave up 0 bases and V 0 bases, and 2 bases lay outside the gene matches. Here the CDR3 reads CASSDSSGGSTDTQYF. In DNA form, the CDR3 reads TGTGCCAGCAGTGACTCGAGCGGGGGCAGCACAGATACGCAGTATTTT.

In nucleotides, the CDR3 is TGTGCCAGCAGACCCGGGACAGATCACTACGAGCAGTACTTC. Amino acids: CASRPGTDHYEQYF. The rearrangement links TRBV6-5 to TRBJ2-7; 7 bases match TRBD1. V lost 6 bases and J lost 3; bases outside the gene matches: 8. This CDR3 comprises 14 residues. Germline V gives CDR1 MNHEY, CDR2 SVGAGI.

The rearrangement links TRBV18 to TRBJ2-6, with D uncertain. This CDR3 spans 17 amino acids. The V gene's germline CDR1 is KGHSH and CDR2 LQKENI. V lost 4 bases, J lost 0 bases, and 13 bases lay in between. CDR3 sequence: CASSLMVRSSGANVLTF. CDR3 DNA sequence: TGTGCCAGCTCACTGATGGTTCGTAGCTCTGGGGCCAACGTCCTGACTTTC.

The CDR3 here is CASSSPEGAFYGYTF. The CDR3 DNA reads TGTGCCAGCAGTTCCCCTGAGGGGGCCTTCTATGGCTACACCTTC. V is TRBV6-5 and J is TRBJ1-2, with 7 bases fitting TRBD1. The junction had 9 bases not matched to a gene; V was cut back by 4 bases and J by 4 bases. Germline V gene data show CDR1 as MNHEY and CDR2 as SVGAGI. This CDR3 spans 15 amino acids.

The J gene is TRBJ2-3, the V gene TRBV27, with D perhaps matching TRBD2 (5 bases). This CDR3 contains 13 residues. The V end was cut by 2 bases, the J end by 6 bases, with 9 bases between. From germline, CDR1 is MNHEY and CDR2 SMNVEV (reference sequence). Written as DNA, the CDR3 is TGTGCCAGCAGTTTAAAGGAGCGGGATACGCAGTATTTT. Translated: CASSLKERDTQYF.

The CDR3 nucleotides are TGTGCCATCAACACGGGACAGGGAGAGTACACTGAAGCTTTCTTT. This encodes CAINTGQGEYTEAFF. The genes are TRBV10-3 and TRBJ1-1, with 9 positions matching TRBD1. Losses at the gene ends were 7 bases for V and 3 bases for J; bases not matched to a gene: 9. The germline V gene has CDR1 ENHRY and CDR2 SYGVKD. The CDR3 length is 15 residues.

The V call is TRBV19, the J call TRBJ1-3; D gene uncertain. V shed 1 base and J shed 1 base, with 11 bases lying between them. Looked up from germline, CDR1 is LNHDA and CDR2 is SQIVND (reference sequence). The CDR3 length is 16 residues. The CDR3 coding sequence is TGTGCCAGTAGTATAGGGGCGGCGGGATCTGGAAACACCATATATTTT. It codes for CASSIGAAGSGNTIYF.

The rearrangement links TRBV13 to TRBJ2-4, with D possibly being TRBD2 (7 bases). The CDR3 totals 18 residues. The germline CDR1 and CDR2 sequences are PRHDT and FYEKMQ (reference sequence). V was trimmed by 4 bases and J by 1 base, leaving 20 bases between them. CDR3 protein: CASSSLSRGADAKNIQYF. For the CDR3, the DNA is TGTGCCAGCAGCTCCCTTAGTCGGGGGGCGGATGCCAAAAACATTCAGTACTTC.

In this sample, this clone turned up once. V gene TRBV29-1 combines with J gene TRBJ2-7; D possibly corresponds to TRBD1 (5 bases). There are 13 residues in the CDR3. Looked up from germline, CDR1 is SQVTM and CDR2 is ANQGSEA. Between the trimmed V and J ends, which lost 7 bases and 7 bases, there was a span of 20 bases. The CDR3 nucleotides are TGCAGCGCGCTACAAGCGAACCCAGGGGAGCAGTACTTC. This gives the protein CSALQANPGEQYF.

The genes are TRBV19 and TRBJ2-7; 7 bases line up with TRBD2. The CDR3 has 15 residues. CDR1 and CDR2 (germline): LNHDA, SQIVND (reference sequence). Unmatched junction bases numbered 5, after V lost 3 bases and J lost 0 bases. CDR3 amino acids: CASSIWGGPSYEQYF. The DNA for the CDR3 is TGTGCCAGTAGTATTTGGGGGGGTCCCTCCTACGAGCAGTACTTC.

This sequence joins TRBV5-1 and TRBJ2-1, with 10 bases lining up with TRBD2. Germline-derived CDR1 and CDR2 are SGHRS and YFSETQ. This CDR3 is 15 amino acids long. J gave up 10 bases and V 0 bases, and 7 bases lay outside the gene matches. The CDR3: CASSLEFSGGSEQFF. CDR3 in DNA: TGCGCCAGCAGCTTGGAGTTTAGCGGGGGGTCCGAGCAGTTCTTC.

The chain is built from TRBV30 and TRBJ2-3, with 9 bases aligning to TRBD2. The trim removed 1 base at V and 0 bases at J, leaving 2 bases unmatched. Germline-derived CDR1 and CDR2 are GTSNPN and SVGIG (reference sequence). The CDR3 runs 15 residues. CDR3: CAWSGLAGSTDTQYF. CDR3 bases: TGTGCCTGGAGTGGGCTAGCGGGGAGCACAGATACGCAGTATTTT. Filled out from reference TRBV30 and TRBJ2-3, the complete variable domain reads SQTIHQWPATLVQPVGSPLSLECTVEGTSNPNLYWYRQAAGRGLQLLFYSVGIGQISSEVPQNLSASRPQDRQFILSSKKLLLSDSGFYLCAWSGLAGSTDTQYFGPGTRLTVL.

As for this clone: The sample holds other DNA sequences that translate to the same CDR3. V gene TRBV29-1 combines with J gene TRBJ1-4, with a possible D match to TRBD1 (6 bases). V was pared by 3 bases and J by 8 bases, with 7 bases between. CDR1 is SQVTM, CDR2 ANQGSEA, per germline. The CDR3 is 11 residues long. The CDR3 is CSVETGEKLFF. The CDR3 DNA reads TGCAGCGTTGAGACAGGAGAAAAACTGTTTTTT.

The chain combines TRBV11-3 with TRBJ1-1, with D possibly matching TRBD1 (5 bases). Trimming pared 5 bases from V and 4 bases from J, leaving 17 bases between. The CDR3 loop spans 15 amino acids. The V gene's germline CDR1 is SGHNT and CDR2 YENEEA. Written as DNA, the CDR3 is TGTGCCAGCAGCCCGGGGGGGGGACCTATCACTGAAGCTTTCTTT. Its translation is CASSPGGGPITEAFF.

The chain employs TRBV2 and TRBJ1-1; 8 nucleotides agree with TRBD1. This CDR3 region has 15 residues. J was trimmed by 0 bases and V by 6 bases; bases with no gene match: 6. CDR1 is SNHLY, CDR2 FYNNEI, per germline. CDR3 sequence reads: CASRVDRAVNTEAFF. CDR3 DNA sequence: TGTGCCAGCAGAGTGGACAGGGCGGTGAACACTGAAGCTTTCTTT.

The chain combines TRBV7-2 with TRBJ1-2, with 9 positions matching TRBD1. The CDR3 covers 16 residues. With 5 bases clipped from V and 1 base from J, the junction kept 8 bases outside the gene matches. Germline V lookup: CDR1 SGHTA, CDR2 FQGNSA. The CDR3 sequence: CASSPRTGDFNYGYTF. The CDR3 nucleotides read TGTGCCAGCAGCCCACGGACAGGGGACTTTAACTATGGCTACACCTTC.

This rearrangement joins TRBV14 to TRBJ2-1; 8 bases agree with TRBD1. The V and J ends lost 1 base and 3 bases, in that order; junction bases with no gene match: 8. The CDR3 totals 17 residues. Germline CDR1 is SGHDN and CDR2 is FVKESK. CDR3 sequence: CASSQVPDRGRYNEQFF. DNA of the CDR3: TGTGCCAGCAGCCAAGTCCCTGACAGGGGTCGCTACAATGAGCAGTTCTTC.

The chain employs TRBV5-1 and TRBJ2-7; no firm D call. V lost 1 base to trimming and J lost 2 bases, with 13 bases between them. The germline V gene has CDR1 SGHRS and CDR2 YFSETQ. This CDR3 is built from 15 residues. This CDR3 reads CASSLRGREAYEQYF. DNA for the CDR3: TGCGCCAGCAGCTTGAGAGGCCGCGAGGCCTACGAGCAGTACTTC.

This clone was recorded at least ten times. This chain connects TRBV28 to TRBJ1-5; D is unresolved. This CDR3 spans 16 amino acids. The germline V and J ends were trimmed by 3 bases and 7 bases, with 19 bases remaining between them. The germline CDR1 and CDR2 sequences are MDHEN and SYDVKM. Here the CDR3 DNA reads TGTGCCAGCAGTTTTTCAACTGGGTCGATGCGGCAGCCCCAGCATTTT. Encoded protein: CASSFSTGSMRQPQHF.

V gene TRBV4-2 combines with J gene TRBJ2-2; D is unclear. CDR3 size: 12 residues. Trimming shortened V by 0 bases and J by 9 bases, and 5 bases separated the two germline ends. CDR1 is LGHNA and CDR2 is YNFKEQ in the germline V gene. Written as DNA, the CDR3 is TGTGCCAGCAGCCAAGAGACACGGGAGCTGTTTTTT. Protein: CASSQETRELFF.

V and J are TRBV6-5 and TRBJ1-2, with D possibly matching TRBD1 (5 bases). The CDR3 is 15 amino acids. CDR1 is MNHEY, CDR2 SVGAGI, per germline. V gave up 6 bases and J gave up 5 bases, with 19 bases separating them. This CDR3 is CASSRLQVAIYGYTF. The DNA of the CDR3 is TGTGCCAGCAGCCGGCTACAGGTTGCTATTTATGGCTACACCTTC.

J is TRBJ2-4 and V is TRBV3-1 (or the pseudogene TRBV3-2), with 12 bases identical to TRBD1. Germline loops: CDR1 LGHDT, CDR2 YNNKEL (reference sequence). V lost 0 bases, J lost 4 bases, and 10 bases stayed unmatched. This CDR3 region has 19 residues. For the CDR3, the DNA is TGTGCCAGCAGCCAAGATTGGGACAGGGGGCTTTTCTTTAAAAACATTCAGTACTTC. Its translation is CASSQDWDRGLFFKNIQYF.

This clone was recorded once. This chain joins TRBV7-9 and TRBJ2-2; 12 nucleotides agree with TRBD1. This CDR3 spans 15 amino acids. Germline CDR1 SEHNR, CDR2 FQNEAQ (reference sequence). The J segment lost 7 bases and the V segment lost 5 bases, leaving 5 bases of the junction unmatched. CDR3 region: CASSPGTGGYGELFF. CDR3 sequence (DNA): TGTGCCAGCAGCCCGGGGACAGGGGGCTACGGGGAGCTGTTTTTT.